A single TCR beta chain is shown here with its context. A J-beta primer mix and a sample-barcoded 5' primer were used in a second PCR of roughly 6 to 11 cycles. Via MiXCR, TCRdb re-called the 5' RACE reads, giving one row per CDR3 protein. The sample carries about 1.4 million distinct CDR3 sequences, 59% recorded once. Germline V gives CDR1 SQVTM, CDR2 ANQGSEA. Unmatched junction bases numbered 6, after V lost 7 bases and J lost 5 bases. This CDR3 has 13 amino acids. This entry is derived from a study of blood T cells in healthy people across ages. Input material: blood. The source is a young man in good health. This chain connects TRBV29-1 to TRBJ2-1; 9 bases align to TRBD1. The CDR3 loop is CSATGQGDNEQFF. DNA for the CDR3: TGCAGCGCCACGGGACAGGGTGACAATGAGCAGTTCTTC.